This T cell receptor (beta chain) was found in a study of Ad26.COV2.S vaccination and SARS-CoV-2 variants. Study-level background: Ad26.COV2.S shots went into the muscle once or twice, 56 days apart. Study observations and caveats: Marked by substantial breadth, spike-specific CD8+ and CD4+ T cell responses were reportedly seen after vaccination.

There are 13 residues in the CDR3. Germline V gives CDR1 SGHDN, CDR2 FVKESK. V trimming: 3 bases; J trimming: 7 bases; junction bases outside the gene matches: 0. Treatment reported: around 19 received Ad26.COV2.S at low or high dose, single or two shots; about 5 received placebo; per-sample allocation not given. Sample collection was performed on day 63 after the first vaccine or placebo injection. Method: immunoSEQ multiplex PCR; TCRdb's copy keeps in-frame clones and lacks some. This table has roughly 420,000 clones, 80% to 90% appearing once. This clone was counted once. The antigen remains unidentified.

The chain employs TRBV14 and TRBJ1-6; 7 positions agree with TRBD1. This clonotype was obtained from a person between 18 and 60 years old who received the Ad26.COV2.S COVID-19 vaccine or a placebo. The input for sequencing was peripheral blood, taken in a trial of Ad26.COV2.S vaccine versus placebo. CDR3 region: CASSQTGNSPLHF. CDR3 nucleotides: TGTGCCAGCAGCCAGACAGGGAATTCACCCCTCCACTTT.